This T cell receptor beta chain originates from a study of technical replicates of blood from several donors. Losses at the gene ends were 6 bases for V and 8 bases for J; bases not matched to a gene: 8. This CDR3 has 14 amino acids. Germline assignment: CDR1 SGHNT and CDR2 YYREEE (reference sequence). The data were produced by immunoSEQ multiplex PCR, yet TCRdb's version contains in-frame clones alone and is incomplete. Here the sample spans approximately 84,000 clones, roughly 98% being singletons. Sample: T cells isolated from PBMCs. The genes are TRBV5-4 and TRBJ2-1; 10 nucleotides line up with TRBD1. The receptor's source is a human donor in good health. CDR3: CASTPGQGSYEQFF. The DNA for the CDR3 is TGTGCCAGCACCCCGGGACAGGGGTCGTATGAGCAGTTCTTC. The whole variable domain, remainder taken from reference TRBV5-4 and TRBJ2-1, is ETGVTQSPTHLIKTRGQQVTLRCSSQSGHNTVSWYQQALGQGPQFIFQYYREEENGRGNFPPRFSGLQFPNYSSELNVNALELDDSALYLCASTPGQGSYEQFFGPGTRLTVL.